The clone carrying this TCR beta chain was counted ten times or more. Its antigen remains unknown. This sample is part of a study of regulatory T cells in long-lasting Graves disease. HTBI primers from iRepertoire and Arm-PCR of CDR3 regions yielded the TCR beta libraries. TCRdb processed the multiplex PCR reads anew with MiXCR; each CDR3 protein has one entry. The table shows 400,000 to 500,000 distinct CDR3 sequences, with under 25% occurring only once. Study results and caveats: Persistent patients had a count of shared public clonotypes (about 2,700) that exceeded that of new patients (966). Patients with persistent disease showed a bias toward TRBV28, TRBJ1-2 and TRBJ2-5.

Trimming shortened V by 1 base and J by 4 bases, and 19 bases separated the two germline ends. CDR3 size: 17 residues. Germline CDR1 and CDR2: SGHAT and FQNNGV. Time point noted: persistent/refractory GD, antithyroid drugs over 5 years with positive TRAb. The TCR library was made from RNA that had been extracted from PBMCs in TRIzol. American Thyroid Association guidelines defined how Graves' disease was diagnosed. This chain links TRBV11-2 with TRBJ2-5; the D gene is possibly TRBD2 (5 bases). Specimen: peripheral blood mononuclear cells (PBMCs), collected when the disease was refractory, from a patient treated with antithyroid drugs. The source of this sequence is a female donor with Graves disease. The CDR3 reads CASSLGAGLSPPETQYF. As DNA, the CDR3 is TGTGCCAGCAGCTTAGGGGCGGGCCTCTCACCCCCAGAGACCCAGTACTTC.